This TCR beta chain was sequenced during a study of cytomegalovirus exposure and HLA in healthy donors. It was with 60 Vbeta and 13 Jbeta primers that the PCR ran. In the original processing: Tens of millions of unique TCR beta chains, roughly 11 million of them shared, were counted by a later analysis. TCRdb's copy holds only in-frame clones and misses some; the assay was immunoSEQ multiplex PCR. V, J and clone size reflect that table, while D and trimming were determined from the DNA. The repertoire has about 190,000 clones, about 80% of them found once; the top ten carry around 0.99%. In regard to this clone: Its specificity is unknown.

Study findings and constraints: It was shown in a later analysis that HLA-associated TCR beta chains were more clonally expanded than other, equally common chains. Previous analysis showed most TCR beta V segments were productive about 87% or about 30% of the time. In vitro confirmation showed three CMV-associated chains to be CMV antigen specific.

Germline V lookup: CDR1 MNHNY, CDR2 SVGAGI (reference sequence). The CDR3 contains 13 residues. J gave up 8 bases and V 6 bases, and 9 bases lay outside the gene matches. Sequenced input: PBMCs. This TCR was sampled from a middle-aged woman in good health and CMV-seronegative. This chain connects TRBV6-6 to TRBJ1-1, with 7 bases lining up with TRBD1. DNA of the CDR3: TGTGCCAGCAGCCTATCTGGGACAGCGGAAGCTTTCTTT. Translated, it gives CASSLSGTAEAFF.